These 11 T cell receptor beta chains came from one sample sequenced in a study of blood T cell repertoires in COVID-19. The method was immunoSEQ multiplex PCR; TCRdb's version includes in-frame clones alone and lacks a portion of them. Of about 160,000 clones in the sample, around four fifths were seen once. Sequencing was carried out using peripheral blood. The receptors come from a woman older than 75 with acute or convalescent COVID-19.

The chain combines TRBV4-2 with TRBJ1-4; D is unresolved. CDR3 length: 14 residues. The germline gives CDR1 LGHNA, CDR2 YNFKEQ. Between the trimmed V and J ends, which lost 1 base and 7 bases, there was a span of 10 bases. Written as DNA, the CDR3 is TGTGCCAGCAGCCAAGGCACAGTATCTGAAAAACTGTTTTTT. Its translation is CASSQGTVSEKLFF.

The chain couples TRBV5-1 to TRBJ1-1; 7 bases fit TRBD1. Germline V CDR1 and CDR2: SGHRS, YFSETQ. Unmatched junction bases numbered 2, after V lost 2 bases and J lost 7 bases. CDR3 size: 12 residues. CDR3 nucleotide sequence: TGCGCCAGCAGCTTAGGGGGCCTTGAAGCTTTCTTT. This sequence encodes CASSLGGLEAFF.

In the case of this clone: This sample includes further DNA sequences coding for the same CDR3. CDR3 sequence reads: CASSPPTGSYEQYF. The CDR3 region has the DNA TGTGCCAGCTCACCACCCACAGGGTCCTACGAGCAGTACTTC. This chain uses TRBV18 with TRBJ2-7; D perhaps matches TRBD1 (6 bases). The V end was cut by 0 bases, the J end by 1 base, with 7 bases between. Germline V gene sequence: CDR1 KGHSH, CDR2 LQKENI. This CDR3 region has 14 residues. Variable domain in full (rest from reference TRBV18 and TRBJ2-7): NAGVMQNPRHLVRRRGQEARLRCSPMKGHSHVYWYRQLPEEGLKFMVYLQKENIIDESGMPKERFSAEFPKEGPSILRIQQVVRGDSAAYFCASSPPTGSYEQYFGPGTRLTVT.

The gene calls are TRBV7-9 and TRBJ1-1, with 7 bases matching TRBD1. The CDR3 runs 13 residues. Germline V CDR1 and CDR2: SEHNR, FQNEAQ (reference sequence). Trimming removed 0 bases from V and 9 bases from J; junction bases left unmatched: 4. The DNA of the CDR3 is TGTGCCAGCAGCTTAGCGACAGGGATACAAGCTTTCTTT. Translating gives CASSLATGIQAFF.

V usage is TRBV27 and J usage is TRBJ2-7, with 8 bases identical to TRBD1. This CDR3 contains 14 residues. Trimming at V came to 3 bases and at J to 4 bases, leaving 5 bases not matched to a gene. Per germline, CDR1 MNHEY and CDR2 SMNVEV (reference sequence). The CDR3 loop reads CASSFDRGMYEQYF. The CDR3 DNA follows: TGTGCCAGCAGTTTCGACAGGGGTATGTACGAGCAGTACTTC.

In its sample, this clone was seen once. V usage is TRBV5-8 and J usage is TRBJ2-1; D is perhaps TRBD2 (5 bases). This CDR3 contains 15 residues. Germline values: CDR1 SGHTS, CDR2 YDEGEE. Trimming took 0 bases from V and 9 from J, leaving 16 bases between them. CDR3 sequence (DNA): TGTGCCAGCAGCTTGGGGACTCCTCCCTTACTTGAGCAGTTCTTC. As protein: CASSLGTPPLLEQFF. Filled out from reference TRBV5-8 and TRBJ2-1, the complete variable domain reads EAGVTQSPTHLIKTRGQQATLRCSPISGHTSVYWYQQALGLGLQFLLWYDEGEERNRGNFPPRFSGRQFPNYSSELNVNALELEDSALYLCASSLGTPPLLEQFFGPGTRLTVL.

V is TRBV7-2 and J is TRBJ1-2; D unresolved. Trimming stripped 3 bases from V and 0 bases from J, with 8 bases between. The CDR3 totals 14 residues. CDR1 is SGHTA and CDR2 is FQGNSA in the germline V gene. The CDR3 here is CASSFSATNYGYTF. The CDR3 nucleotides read TGTGCCAGCAGCTTTTCCGCTACTAACTATGGCTACACCTTC.

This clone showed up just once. The chain's CDR3 is CASSLGGARGYTF. Here the CDR3 DNA reads TGTGCCAGCAGCTTGGGCGGGGCTAGGGGCTACACCTTC. This chain links TRBV5-4 with TRBJ1-2; the D gene is possibly TRBD1 (5 bases). This CDR3 has 13 residues. Trimming left V 0 bases short and J 8 bases short, with 11 bases between. Germline CDR1 SGHNT, CDR2 YYREEE (reference sequence).

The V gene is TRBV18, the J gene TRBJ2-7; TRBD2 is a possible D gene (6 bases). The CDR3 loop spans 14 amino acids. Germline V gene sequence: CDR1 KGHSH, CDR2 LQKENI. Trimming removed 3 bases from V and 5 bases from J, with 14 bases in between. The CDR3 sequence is CASSPTRNHHEQYF. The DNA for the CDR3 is TGTGCCAGCTCACCGACTAGAAATCACCACGAGCAGTACTTC.

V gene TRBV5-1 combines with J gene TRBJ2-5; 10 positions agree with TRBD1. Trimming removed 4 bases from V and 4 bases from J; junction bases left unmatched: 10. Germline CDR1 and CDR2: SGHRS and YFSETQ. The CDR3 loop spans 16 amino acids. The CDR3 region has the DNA TGCGCCAGCAGCGAAAGACAGGGGGCGCTTGGAGAGACCCAGTACTTC. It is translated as CASSERQGALGETQYF.

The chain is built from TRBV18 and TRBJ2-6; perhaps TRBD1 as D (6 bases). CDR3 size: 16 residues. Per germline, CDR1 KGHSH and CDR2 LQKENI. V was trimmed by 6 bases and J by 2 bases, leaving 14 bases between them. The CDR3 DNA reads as TGTGCCAGCTCTTCATCGAGGGGGACTGGGGCCAACGTCCTGACTTTC. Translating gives CASSSSRGTGANVLTF.